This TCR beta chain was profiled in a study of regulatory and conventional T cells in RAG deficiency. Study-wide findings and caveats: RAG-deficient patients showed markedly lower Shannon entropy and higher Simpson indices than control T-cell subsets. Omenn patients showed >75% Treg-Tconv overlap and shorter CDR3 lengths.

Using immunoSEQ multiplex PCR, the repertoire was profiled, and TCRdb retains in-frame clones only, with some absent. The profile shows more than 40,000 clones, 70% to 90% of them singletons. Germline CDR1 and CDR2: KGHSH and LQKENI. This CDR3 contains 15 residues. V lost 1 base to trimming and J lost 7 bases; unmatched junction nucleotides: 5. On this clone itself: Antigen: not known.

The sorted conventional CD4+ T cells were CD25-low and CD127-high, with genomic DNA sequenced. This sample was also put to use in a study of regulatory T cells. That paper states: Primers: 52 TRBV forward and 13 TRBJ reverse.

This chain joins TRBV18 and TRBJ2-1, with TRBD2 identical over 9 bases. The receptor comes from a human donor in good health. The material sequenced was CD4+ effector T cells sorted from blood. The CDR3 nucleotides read TGTGCCAGCTCACCACTAGCGGGAGTAAGTAATGAGCAGTTCTTC. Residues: CASSPLAGVSNEQFF.